This T cell receptor beta chain came from a study of OX40 agonist ivuxolimab in advanced cancers. About the study: Hepatocellular carcinoma, melanoma, renal cell or head and neck cancer occurred in dose-escalation patients. Cohort: about 80% men, mean age approximately 64, aged about 20 to 90.

Points from the study as a whole: Blood T cells, both CD4+ and CD8+, expanded clonally by week 6 at 0.1 to 3.0 mg/kg.

This clone was observed a handful of times. The antigen remains unidentified. Different DNA sequences within this sample yield the same CDR3. The assay was immunoSEQ multiplex PCR, and TCRdb's table has in-frame clones only and misses some. In the table there are 65,000 to 75,000 clones, about 88% of which are singletons. CDR3 length: 15 amino acids. V dropped 0 bases and J dropped 3; count of bases not matched to a gene: 3. CDR1 SGHKS and CDR2 YYEKEE come from the germline V gene (reference sequence). This material consisted of CD4+ or CD8+ T cells sorted from blood, taken in a trial of the OX40 agonist ivuxolimab. The gene calls are TRBV5-5 and TRBJ2-1, with TRBD1 matching 7 bases. This receptor was obtained from an adult with an advanced solid tumor such as melanoma, head and neck, liver or kidney cancer. CDR3 region: CASSLDGDSYNEQFF. As DNA, the CDR3 is TGTGCCAGCAGCTTGGATGGGGACAGCTACAATGAGCAGTTCTTC.